This T cell receptor beta chain was identified in a study of cytomegalovirus exposure and HLA in healthy donors. Study information: From donors who were HLA-typed, an early data release held about 85 million unique TCRs. Study results and caveats: A few CMV-associated chains were confirmed in vitro to be specific for CMV antigens. Reportedly, TCR beta sequences accurately predicted HLA-A and HLA-B alleles in most subjects.

PCR primers comprised 60 Vbeta and 13 Jbeta primers. Profiling relied on immunoSEQ multiplex PCR, and the TCRdb table lists in-frame clones only, not all of them. The sample records around 36,000 clones, roughly four fifths being singletons. Worth noting for this clone: Antigen: not known.

The source is a woman aged 40 to 50 in good health and CMV-seronegative. The sequenced sample consisted of PBMCs.

Here the CDR3 DNA reads TGCGCCAGCAGCTCAAATTCCCCCGGGAATACGCAGTATTTT. This translates into CASSSNSPGNTQYF. V is TRBV4-1 and J is TRBJ2-3; D is perhaps TRBD2 (5 bases). The CDR3 extends over 14 amino acids. Germline CDR1 and CDR2: MGHRA and YSYEKL. Trimming pared 5 bases from V and 7 bases from J, leaving 16 bases between.